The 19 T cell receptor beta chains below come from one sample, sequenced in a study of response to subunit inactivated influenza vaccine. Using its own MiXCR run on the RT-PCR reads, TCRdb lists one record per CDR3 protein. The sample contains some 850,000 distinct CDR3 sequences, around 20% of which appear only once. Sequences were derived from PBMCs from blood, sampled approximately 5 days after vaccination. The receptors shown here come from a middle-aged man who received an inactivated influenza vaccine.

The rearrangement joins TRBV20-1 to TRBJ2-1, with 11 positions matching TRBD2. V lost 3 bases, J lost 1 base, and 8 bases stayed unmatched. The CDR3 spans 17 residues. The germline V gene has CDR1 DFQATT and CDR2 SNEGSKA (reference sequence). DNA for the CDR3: TGCAGTGCTAGGGTGTCTAGCGGGGGGTCTTCCTACAATGAGCAGTTCTTC. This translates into CSARVSSGGSSYNEQFF.

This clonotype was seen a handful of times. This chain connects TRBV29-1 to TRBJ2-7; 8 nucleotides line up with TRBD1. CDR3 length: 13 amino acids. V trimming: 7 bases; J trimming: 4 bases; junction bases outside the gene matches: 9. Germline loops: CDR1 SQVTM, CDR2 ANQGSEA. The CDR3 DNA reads TGCAGCGCCAGAGCAGGGGGCGAGTACGAGCAGTACTTC. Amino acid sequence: CSARAGGEYEQYF.

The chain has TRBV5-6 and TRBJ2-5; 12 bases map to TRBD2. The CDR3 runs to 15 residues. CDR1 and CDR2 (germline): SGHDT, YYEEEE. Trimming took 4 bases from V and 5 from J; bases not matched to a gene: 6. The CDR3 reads CASSGTGTSGETQYF. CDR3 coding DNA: TGTGCCAGCAGCGGAACCGGGACTAGCGGGGAGACCCAGTACTTC.

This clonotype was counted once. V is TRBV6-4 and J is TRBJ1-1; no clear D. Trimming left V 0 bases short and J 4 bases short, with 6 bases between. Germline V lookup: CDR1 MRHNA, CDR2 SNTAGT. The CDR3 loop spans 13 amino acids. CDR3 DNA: TGTGCCAGCAGTGACTCGAGAGGCACTGAAGCTTTCTTT. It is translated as CASSDSRGTEAFF.

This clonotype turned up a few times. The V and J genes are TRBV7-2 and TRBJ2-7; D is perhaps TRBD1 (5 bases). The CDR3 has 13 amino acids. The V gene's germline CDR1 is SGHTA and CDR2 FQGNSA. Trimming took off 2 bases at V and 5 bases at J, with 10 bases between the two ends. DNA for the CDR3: TGTGCCAGCAGCTTACAGGGTATGGACGAGCAGTACTTC. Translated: CASSLQGMDEQYF.

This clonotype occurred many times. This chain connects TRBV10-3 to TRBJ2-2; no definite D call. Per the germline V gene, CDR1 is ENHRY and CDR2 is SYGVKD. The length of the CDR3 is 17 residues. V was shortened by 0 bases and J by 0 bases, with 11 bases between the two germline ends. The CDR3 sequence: CAISESPSEANTGELFF. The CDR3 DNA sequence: TGTGCCATCAGTGAGTCGCCCAGCGAAGCGAACACCGGGGAGCTGTTTTTT.

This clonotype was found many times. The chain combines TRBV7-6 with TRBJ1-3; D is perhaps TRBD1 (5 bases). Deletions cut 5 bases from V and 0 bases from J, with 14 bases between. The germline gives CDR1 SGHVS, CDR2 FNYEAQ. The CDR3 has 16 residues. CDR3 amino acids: CASSNNRLGSGNTIYF. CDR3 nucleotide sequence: TGTGCCAGCAGCAACAACAGGCTAGGCTCTGGAAACACCATATATTTT.

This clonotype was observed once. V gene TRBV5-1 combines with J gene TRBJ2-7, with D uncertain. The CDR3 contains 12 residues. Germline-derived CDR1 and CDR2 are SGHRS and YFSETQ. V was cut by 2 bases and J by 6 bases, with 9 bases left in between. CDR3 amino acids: CASSLPSAEQYF. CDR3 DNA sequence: TGCGCCAGCAGCTTACCCTCGGCCGAGCAGTACTTC.

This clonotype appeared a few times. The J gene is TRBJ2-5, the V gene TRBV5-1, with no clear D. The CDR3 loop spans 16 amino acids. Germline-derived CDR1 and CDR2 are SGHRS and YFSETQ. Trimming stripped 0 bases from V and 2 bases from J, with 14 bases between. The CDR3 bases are TGCGCCAGCAGCTTGGGATTCAGTGCAGCACAAGAGACCCAGTACTTC. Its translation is CASSLGFSAAQETQYF.

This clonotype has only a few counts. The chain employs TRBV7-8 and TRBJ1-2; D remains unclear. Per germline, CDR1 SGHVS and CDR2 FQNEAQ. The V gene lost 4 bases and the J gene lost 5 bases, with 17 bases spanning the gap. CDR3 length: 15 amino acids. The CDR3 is CASSYRPREVYGYTF. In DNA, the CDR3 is TGTGCCAGCAGCTACCGTCCCCGCGAAGTTTATGGCTACACCTTC.

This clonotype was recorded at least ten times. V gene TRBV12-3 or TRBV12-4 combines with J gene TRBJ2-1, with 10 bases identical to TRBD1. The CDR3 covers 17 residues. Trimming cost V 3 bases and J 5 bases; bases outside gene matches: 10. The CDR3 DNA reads TGTGCCAGCAGTTTCGGGGGTTGGGGACAGGGGAACAATGAGCAGTTCTTC. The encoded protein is CASSFGGWGQGNNEQFF.

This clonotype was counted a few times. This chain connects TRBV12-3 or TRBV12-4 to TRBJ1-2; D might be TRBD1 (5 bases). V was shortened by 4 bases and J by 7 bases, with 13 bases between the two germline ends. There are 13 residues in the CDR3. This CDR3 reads CASSSQGRGGYTF. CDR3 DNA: TGTGCCAGCAGTTCTCAGGGTAGGGGTGGCTACACCTTC.

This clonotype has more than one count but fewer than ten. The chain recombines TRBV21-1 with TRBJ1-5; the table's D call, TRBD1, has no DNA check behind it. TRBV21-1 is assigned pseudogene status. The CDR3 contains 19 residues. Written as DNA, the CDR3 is TGTGCCAGCTTGAAAAGTCCCGGGACAGGGGTTCAATTCAATCAGCCCCAGCATTTT. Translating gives CASLKSPGTGVQFNQPQHF.

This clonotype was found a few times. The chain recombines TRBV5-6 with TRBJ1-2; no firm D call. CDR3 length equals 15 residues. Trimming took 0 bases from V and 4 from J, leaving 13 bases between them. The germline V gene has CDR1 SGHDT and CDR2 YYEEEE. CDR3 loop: CASSLVARKAYGYTF. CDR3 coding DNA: TGTGCCAGCAGCTTGGTTGCCAGAAAAGCCTATGGCTACACCTTC.

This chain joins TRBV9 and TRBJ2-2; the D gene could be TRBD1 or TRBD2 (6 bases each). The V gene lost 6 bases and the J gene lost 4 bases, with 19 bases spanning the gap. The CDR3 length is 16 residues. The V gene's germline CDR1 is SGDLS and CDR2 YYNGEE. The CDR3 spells CASTRGQAGGTGELFF. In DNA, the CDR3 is TGTGCCAGCACACGGGGGCAGGCCGGGGGCACCGGGGAGCTGTTTTTT.

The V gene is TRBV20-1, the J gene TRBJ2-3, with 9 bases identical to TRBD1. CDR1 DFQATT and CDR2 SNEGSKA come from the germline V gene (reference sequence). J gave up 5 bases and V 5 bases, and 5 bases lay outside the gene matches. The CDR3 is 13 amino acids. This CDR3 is CSAFPGQGDTQYF. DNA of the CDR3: TGCAGTGCTTTTCCGGGACAGGGAGATACGCAGTATTTT.

CDR3 in amino acids: CAITPSGDTDTQYF. The CDR3 DNA follows: TGTGCCATCACGCCTAGCGGGGACACAGATACGCAGTATTTT. The chain combines TRBV10-3 with TRBJ2-3; 9 nucleotides match TRBD2. V lost 7 bases, J lost 2 bases, and 4 bases stayed unmatched. The CDR3 length is 14 residues. The germline gives CDR1 ENHRY, CDR2 SYGVKD.

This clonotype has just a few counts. This chain's CDR3 is CASTAGQESGYTF. The CDR3 DNA sequence: TGTGCCAGCACCGCAGGACAGGAGAGTGGCTACACCTTC. V and J are TRBV12-3 or TRBV12-4 and TRBJ1-2; 7 bases match TRBD1. V lost 7 bases and J lost 7; bases outside the gene matches: 9. The length of the CDR3 is 13 residues.

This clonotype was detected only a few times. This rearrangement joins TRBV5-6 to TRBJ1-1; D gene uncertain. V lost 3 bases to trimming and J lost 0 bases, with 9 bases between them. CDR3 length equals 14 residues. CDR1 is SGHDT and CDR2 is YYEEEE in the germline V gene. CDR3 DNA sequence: TGTGCCAGCAGCTGGACGGTCATGAACACTGAAGCTTTCTTT. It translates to CASSWTVMNTEAFF.